This entry features one T cell receptor (beta chain) sequence. No antigen is known for it. Preparing the TCRbeta library involved the use of unique molecular identifiers. TCRdb redid the calling of the PCR reads with MiXCR, one entry per CDR3 protein. This repertoire shows hundreds of thousands of distinct CDR3 sequences, 13% found once; its top ten account for 0.79%. This sample is part of a study of T-cell reconstitution after alpha-beta-depleted transplantation in children. The CDR3 totals 15 residues. Germline CDR1 is SGHTA and CDR2 is FQGNSA. Trimming pared 3 bases from V and 0 bases from J, leaving 6 bases between. General observations from the study: A year had passed since transplant, and T-cell counts and diversity by then came mostly from newly produced T cells. TCRbeta diversity was high at day 60 in some patients (a result of surviving recipient T cells and thymic progenitors). About two months after transplant, alpha-beta T cells reportedly came from several hundred expanded graft clones.

The chain has TRBV7-2 and TRBJ2-6, with a tentative D call TRBD1 (5 bases). The sequence was obtained from a girl aged 2 to 10 with congenital amegakaryocytic thrombocytopenia, due to receive a stem cell transplant. The sample here was PBMCs, taken before TCRalphabeta/CD19-depleted stem cell transplant. The CDR3 nucleotides read TGTGCCAGCAGCTTTGGGGCCTCTGGGGCCAACGTCCTGACTTTC. Translation gives CASSFGASGANVLTF.